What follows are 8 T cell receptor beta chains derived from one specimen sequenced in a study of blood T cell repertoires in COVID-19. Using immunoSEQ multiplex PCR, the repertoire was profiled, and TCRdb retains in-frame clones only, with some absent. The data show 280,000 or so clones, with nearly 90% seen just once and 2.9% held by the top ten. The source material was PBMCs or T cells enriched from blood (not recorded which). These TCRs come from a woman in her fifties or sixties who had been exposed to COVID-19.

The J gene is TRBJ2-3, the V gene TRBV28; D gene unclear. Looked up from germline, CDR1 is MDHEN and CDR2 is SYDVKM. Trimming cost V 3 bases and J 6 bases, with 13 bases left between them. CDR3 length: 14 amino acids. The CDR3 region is CASSLPYFYDTQYF. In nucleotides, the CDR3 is TGTGCCAGCAGTTTGCCCTATTTTTACGATACGCAGTATTTT. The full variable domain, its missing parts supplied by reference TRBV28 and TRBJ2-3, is DVKVTQSSRYLVKRTGEKVFLECVQDMDHENMFWYRQDPGLGLRLIYFSYDVKMKEKGDIPEGYSVSREKKERFSLILESASTNQTSMYLCASSLPYFYDTQYFGPGTRLTVL.

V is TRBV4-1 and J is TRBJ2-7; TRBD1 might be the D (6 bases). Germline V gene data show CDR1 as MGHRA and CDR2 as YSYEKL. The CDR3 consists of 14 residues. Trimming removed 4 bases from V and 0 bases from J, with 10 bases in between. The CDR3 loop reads CASSLRGISYEQYF. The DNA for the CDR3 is TGCGCCAGCAGCCTCAGGGGAATCTCCTACGAGCAGTACTTC.

The CDR3 loop reads CASSPPGAGALGEQYF. The CDR3 nucleotides read TGTGCCAGCTCACCACCAGGGGCGGGGGCCTTGGGGGAGCAGTACTTC. V is TRBV18 and J is TRBJ2-7; a possible D gene is TRBD2 (7 bases). CDR3 length equals 16 residues. Per the germline V gene, CDR1 is KGHSH and CDR2 is LQKENI. V lost 0 bases to trimming and J lost 7 bases, with 19 bases between them.

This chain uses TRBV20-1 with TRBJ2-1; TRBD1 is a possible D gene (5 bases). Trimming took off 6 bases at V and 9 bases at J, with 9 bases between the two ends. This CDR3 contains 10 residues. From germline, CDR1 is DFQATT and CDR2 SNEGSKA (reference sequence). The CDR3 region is CSAGRGEQFF. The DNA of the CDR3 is TGCAGTGCGGGAAGGGGTGAGCAGTTCTTC.

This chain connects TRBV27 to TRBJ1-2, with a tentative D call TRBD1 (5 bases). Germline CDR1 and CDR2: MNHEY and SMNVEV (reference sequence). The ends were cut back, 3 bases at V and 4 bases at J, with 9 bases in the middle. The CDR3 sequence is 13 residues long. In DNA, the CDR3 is TGTGCCAGCAGTTTCGGGCAGGGCTATGGCTACACCTTC. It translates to CASSFGQGYGYTF.

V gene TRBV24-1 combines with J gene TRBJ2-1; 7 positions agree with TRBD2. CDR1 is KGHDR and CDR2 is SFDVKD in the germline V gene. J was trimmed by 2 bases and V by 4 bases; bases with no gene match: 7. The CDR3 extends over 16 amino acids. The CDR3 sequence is CATSDRPSGPYNEQFF. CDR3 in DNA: TGTGCCACCAGTGACCGACCTAGCGGCCCCTACAATGAGCAGTTCTTC.

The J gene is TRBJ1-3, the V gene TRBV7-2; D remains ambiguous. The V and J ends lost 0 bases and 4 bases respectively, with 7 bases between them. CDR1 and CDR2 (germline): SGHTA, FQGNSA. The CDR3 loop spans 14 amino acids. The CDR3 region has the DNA TGTGCCAGCAGCTTAGCCTCCTCCGGAAACACCATATATTTT. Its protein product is CASSLASSGNTIYF.

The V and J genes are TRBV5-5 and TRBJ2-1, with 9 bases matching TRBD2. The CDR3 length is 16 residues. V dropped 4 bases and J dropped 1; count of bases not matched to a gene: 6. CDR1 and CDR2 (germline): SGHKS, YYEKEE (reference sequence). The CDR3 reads CASSRNSGGSYNEQFF. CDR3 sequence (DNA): TGTGCCAGCAGCCGAAATAGCGGGGGATCCTACAATGAGCAGTTCTTC.